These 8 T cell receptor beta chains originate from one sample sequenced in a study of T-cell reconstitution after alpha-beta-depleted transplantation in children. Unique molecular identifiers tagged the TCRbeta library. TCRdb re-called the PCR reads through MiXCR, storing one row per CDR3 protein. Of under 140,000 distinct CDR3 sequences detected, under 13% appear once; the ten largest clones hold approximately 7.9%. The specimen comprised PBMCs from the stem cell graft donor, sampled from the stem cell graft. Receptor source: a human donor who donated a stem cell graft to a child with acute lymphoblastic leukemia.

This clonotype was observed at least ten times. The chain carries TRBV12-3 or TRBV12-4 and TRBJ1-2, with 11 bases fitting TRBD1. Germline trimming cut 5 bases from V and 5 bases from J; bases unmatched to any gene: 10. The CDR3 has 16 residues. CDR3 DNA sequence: TGTGCCAGCAGTCTACCCACCGGACAGGGGGCTTATGGCTACACCTTC. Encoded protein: CASSLPTGQGAYGYTF.

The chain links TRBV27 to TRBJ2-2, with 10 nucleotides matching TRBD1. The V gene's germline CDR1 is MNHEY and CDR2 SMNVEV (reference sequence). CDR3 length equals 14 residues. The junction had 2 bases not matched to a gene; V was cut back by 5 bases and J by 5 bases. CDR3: CASSDRGRTGELFF. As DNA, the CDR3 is TGTGCCAGCAGTGACAGGGGGCGGACCGGGGAGCTGTTTTTT.

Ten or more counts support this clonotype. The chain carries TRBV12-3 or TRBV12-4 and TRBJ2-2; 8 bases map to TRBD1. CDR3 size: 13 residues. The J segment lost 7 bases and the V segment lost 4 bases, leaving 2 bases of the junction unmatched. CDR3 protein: CASSWTGNGELFF. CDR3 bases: TGTGCCAGCAGTTGGACAGGGAACGGGGAGCTGTTTTTT.

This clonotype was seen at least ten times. The CDR3 is CASSLDHYSNQPQHF. In DNA form, the CDR3 reads TGTGCCAGCAGCTTAGACCACTATAGCAATCAGCCCCAGCATTTT. The chain links TRBV7-2 to TRBJ1-5; no reliable D call. There are 15 residues in the CDR3. CDR1 and CDR2 (germline): SGHTA, FQGNSA. V was pared by 1 base and J by 0 bases, with 7 bases between.

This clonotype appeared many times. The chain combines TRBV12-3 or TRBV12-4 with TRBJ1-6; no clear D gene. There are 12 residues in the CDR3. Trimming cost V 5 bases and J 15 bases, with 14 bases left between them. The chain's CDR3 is CASSRPYSVLHF. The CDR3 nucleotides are TGTGCCAGCAGTCGACCTTATTCGGTCCTCCACTTT.

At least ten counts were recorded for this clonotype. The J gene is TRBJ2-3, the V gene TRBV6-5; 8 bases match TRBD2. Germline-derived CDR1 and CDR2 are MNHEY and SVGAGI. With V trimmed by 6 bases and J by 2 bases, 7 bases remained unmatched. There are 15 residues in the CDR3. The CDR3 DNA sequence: TGTGCCAGCAGCCTAACTAGCGGACACACAGATACGCAGTATTTT. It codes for CASSLTSGHTDTQYF.

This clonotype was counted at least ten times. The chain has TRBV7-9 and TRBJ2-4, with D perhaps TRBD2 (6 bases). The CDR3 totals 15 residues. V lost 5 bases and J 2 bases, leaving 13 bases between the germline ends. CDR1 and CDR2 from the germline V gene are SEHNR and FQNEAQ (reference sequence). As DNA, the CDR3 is TGTGCCAGCAGCCCGGCTGGGACTCCCAAAAACATTCAGTACTTC. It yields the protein CASSPAGTPKNIQYF.

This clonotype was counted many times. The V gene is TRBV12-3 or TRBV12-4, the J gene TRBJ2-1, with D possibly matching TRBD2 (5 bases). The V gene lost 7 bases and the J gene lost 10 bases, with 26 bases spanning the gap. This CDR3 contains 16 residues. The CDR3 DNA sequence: TGTGCCAGCATTGCTCCCCGGCTAGCTCTTCGACCAGAGCAGTTCTTC. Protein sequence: CASIAPRLALRPEQFF.